This T cell receptor beta chain was observed in a study of PD-1 blockade in mismatch repair-deficient tumors. Method: immunoSEQ multiplex PCR; TCRdb's copy keeps in-frame clones and lacks some. The sample holds over 100,000 clones; about 74% are singletons and the top ten take roughly 4.8%. This clone occurred once. As yet, its antigen is unknown. Points from the study as a whole: Tumor-resident clones, often undetectable pretreatment in blood, expanded then contracted after pembrolizumab.

This receptor was identified in an adult with mismatch repair-deficient cancer. The specimen was peripheral blood, collected approximately 60 weeks after starting pembrolizumab.

CDR3 bases: TGTGCCAGCAGAATACAGGGGTCCTACGAGCAGTACTTC. Protein product: CASRIQGSYEQYF. V is TRBV6-6 and J is TRBJ2-7; TRBD1 agrees at 7 bases. Germline CDR1 is MNHNY and CDR2 is SVGAGI (reference sequence). The CDR3 is made up of 13 amino acids. J was trimmed by 1 base and V by 6 bases; bases with no gene match: 3.